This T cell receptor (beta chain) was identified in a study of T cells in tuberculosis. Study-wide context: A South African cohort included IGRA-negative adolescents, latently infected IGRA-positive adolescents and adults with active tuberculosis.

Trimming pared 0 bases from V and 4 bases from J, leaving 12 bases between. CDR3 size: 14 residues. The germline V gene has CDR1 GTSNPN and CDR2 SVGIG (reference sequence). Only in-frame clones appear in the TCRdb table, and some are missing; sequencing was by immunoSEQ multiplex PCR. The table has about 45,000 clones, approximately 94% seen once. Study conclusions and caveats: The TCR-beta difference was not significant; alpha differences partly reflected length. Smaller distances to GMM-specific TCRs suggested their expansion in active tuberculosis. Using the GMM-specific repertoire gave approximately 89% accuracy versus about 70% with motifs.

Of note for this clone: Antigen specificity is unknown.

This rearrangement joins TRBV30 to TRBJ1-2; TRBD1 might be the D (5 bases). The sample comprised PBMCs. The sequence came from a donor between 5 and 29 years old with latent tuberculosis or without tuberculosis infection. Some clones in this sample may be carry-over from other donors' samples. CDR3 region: CAWSVRRGLYGYTF. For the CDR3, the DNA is TGTGCCTGGAGTGTTCGGCGGGGCCTCTATGGCTACACCTTC.